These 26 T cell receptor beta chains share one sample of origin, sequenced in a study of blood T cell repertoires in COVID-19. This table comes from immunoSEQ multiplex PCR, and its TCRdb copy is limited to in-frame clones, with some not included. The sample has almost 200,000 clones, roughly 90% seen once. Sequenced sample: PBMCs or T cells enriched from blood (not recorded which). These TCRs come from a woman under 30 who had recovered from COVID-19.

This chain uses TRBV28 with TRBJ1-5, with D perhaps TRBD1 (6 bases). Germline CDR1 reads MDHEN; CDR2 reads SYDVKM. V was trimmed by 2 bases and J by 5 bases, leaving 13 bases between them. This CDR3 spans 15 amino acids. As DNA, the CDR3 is TGTGCCAGCAGTTTAGAGGGGGGGGGCCATCAGCCCCAGCATTTT. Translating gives CASSLEGGGHQPQHF.

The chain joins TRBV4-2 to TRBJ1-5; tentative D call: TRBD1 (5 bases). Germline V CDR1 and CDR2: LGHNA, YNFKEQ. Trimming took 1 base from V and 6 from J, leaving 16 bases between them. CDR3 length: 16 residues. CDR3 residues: CASSQAGREITQPQHF. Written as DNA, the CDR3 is TGTGCCAGCAGCCAAGCAGGCAGGGAAATAACTCAGCCCCAGCATTTT.

The CDR3 region has the DNA TGTGCCAGCAGCGTAAGCGGGACCACAGATACGCAGTATTTT. Encoded protein: CASSVSGTTDTQYF. The chain joins TRBV9 to TRBJ2-3; 7 bases match TRBD2. The CDR3 has 14 residues. Germline V gives CDR1 SGDLS, CDR2 YYNGEE. After removal of 1 base from V and 2 bases from J, the junction contained 1 base not matched to a gene. The full variable domain, rest sourced from reference TRBV9 and TRBJ2-3, is DSGVTQTPKHLITATGQRVTLRCSPRSGDLSVYWYQQSLDQGLQFLIQYYNGEERAKGNILERFSAQQFPDLHSELNLSSLELGDSALYFCASSVSGTTDTQYFGPGTRLTVL.

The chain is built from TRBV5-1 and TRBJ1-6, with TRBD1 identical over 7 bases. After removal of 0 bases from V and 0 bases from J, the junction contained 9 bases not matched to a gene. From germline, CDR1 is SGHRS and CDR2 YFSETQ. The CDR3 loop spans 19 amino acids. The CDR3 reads CASSLALDRESSYNSPLHF. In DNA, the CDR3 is TGCGCCAGCAGCTTGGCCCTCGACAGGGAGAGCTCCTATAATTCACCCCTCCACTTT.

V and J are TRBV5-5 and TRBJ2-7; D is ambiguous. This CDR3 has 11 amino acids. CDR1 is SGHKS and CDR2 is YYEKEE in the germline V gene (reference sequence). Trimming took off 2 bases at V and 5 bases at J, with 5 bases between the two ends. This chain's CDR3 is CASSLEHEQYF. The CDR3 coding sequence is TGTGCCAGCAGCTTAGAGCACGAGCAGTACTTC.

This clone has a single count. CDR3 bases: TGTGCCAGCAGTGAGTCGACAGGGGCGCCTGGAAACACCATATATTTT. Translated: CASSESTGAPGNTIYF. The chain combines TRBV2 with TRBJ1-3; 8 positions agree with TRBD1. After removal of 3 bases from V and 2 bases from J, the junction contained 6 bases not matched to a gene. From germline, CDR1 is SNHLY and CDR2 FYNNEI. There are 16 residues in the CDR3.

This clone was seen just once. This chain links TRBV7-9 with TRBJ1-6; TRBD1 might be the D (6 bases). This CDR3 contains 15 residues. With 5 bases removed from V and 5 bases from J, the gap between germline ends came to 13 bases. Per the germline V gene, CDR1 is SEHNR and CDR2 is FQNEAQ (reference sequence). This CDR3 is CASSLHRQDNSPLHF. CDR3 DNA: TGTGCCAGCAGCCTCCATCGACAGGATAATTCACCCCTCCACTTT.

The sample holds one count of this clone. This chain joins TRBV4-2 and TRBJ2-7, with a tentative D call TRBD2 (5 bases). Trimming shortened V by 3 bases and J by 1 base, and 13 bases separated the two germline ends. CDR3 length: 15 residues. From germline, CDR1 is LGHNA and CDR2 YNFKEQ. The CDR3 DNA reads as TGTGCCAGCAGCCAGGAACCGGGATTATCCTACGAGCAGTACTTC. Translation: CASSQEPGLSYEQYF.

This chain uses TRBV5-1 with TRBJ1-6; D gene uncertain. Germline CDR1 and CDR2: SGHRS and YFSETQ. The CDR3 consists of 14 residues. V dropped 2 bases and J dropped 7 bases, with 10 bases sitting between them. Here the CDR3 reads CASSFAGLNSPLHF. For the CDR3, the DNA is TGCGCCAGCAGCTTCGCAGGCCTCAATTCACCCCTCCACTTT.

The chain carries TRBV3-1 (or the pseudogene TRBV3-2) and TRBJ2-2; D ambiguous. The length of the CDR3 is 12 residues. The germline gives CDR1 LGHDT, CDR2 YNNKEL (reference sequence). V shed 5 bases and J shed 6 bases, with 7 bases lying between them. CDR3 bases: TGTGCCAGCAGCTTCCTTCCCGGGGAGCTGTTTTTT. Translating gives CASSFLPGELFF.

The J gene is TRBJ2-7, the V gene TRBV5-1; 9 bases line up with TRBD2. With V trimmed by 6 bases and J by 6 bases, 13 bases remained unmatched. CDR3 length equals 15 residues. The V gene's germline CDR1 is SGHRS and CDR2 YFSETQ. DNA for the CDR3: TGCGCCAGCATGGTTGGCGGGGGGGCGTTTGGCGAGCAGTACTTC. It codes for CASMVGGGAFGEQYF. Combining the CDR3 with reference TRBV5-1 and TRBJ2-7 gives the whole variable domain KAGVTQTPRYLIKTRGQQVTLSCSPISGHRSVSWYQQTPGQGLQFLFEYFSETQRNKGNFPGRFSGRQFSNSRSEMNVSTLELGDSALYLCASMVGGGAFGEQYFGPGTRLTVT.

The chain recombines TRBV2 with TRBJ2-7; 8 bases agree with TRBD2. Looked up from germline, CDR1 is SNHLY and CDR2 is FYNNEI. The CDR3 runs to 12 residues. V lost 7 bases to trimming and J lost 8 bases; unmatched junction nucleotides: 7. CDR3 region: CASTARGGQQYF. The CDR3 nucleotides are TGTGCCAGCACCGCCCGGGGGGGCCAGCAGTACTTC.

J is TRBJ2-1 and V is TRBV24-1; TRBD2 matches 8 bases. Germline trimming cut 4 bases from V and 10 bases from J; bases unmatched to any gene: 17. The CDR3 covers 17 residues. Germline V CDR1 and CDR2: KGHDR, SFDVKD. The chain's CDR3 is CATSDSGGSGGRKEQFF. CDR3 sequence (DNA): TGTGCCACCAGTGACTCCGGAGGAAGCGGGGGCCGGAAGGAGCAGTTCTTC.

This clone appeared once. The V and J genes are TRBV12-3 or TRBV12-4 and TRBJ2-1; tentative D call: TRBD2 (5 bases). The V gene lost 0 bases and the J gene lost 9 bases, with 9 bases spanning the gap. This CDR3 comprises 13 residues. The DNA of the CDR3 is TGTGCCAGCAGTTTAGCGGCGAGGGTTGAGCAGTTCTTC. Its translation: CASSLAARVEQFF.

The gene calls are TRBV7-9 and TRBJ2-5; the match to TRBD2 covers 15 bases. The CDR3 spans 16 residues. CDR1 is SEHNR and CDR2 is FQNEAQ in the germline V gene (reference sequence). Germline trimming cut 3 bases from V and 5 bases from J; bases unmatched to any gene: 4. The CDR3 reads CASSLGLAGGGETQYF. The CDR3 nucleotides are TGTGCCAGCAGCTTGGGACTAGCGGGGGGCGGGGAGACCCAGTACTTC.

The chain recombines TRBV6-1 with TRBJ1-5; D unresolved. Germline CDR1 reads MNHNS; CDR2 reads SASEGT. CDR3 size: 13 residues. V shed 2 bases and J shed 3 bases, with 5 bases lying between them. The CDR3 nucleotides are TGTGCCAGCAGTGAAAGCGACAATCAGCCCCAGCATTTT. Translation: CASSESDNQPQHF.

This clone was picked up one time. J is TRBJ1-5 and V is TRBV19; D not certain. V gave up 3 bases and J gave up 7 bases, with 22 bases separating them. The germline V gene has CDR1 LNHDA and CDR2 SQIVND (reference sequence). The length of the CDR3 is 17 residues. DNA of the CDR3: TGTGCCAGTAGTATCCGGTACCCGTTCTCGGGCGGGCAGCCCCAGCATTTT. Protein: CASSIRYPFSGGQPQHF.

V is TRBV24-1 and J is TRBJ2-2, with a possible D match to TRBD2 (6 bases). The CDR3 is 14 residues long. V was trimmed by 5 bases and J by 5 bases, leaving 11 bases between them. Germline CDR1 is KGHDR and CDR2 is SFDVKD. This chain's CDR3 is CATSVRGLTGELFF. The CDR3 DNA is TGTGCCACCAGTGTGCGGGGATTAACCGGGGAGCTGTTTTTT.

CDR3 sequence (DNA): TGTGCCAGCAGCTTTCGGGTTATACAGGGGGTGAGTGGCTACACCTTC. Translation gives CASSFRVIQGVSGYTF. This rearrangement joins TRBV5-4 to TRBJ1-2, with TRBD1 matching 8 bases. CDR1 and CDR2 (germline): SGHNT, YYREEE (reference sequence). The CDR3 runs 16 residues. After removal of 2 bases from V and 7 bases from J, the junction contained 13 bases not matched to a gene.

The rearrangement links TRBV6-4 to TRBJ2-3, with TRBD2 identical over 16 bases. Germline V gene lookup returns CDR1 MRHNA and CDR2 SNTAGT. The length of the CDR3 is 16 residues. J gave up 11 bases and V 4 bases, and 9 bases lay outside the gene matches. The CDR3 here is CASSAGTSGGAWVQYF. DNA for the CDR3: TGTGCCAGCAGTGCCGGGACTAGCGGGGGGGCCTGGGTGCAGTATTTT.

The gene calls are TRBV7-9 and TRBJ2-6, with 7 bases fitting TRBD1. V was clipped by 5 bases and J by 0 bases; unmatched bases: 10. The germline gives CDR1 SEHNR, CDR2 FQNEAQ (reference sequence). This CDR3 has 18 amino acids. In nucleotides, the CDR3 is TGTGCCAGCAGCCCTCCCGGGACAGACTACTCTGGGGCCAACGTCCTGACTTTC. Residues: CASSPPGTDYSGANVLTF.

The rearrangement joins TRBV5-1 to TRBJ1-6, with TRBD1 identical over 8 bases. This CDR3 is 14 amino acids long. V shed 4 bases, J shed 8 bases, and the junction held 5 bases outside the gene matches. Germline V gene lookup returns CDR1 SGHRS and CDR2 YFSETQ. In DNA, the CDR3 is TGCGCCAGCAGCGTGCAGGGGGCAGATTCACCCCTCCACTTT. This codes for CASSVQGADSPLHF.

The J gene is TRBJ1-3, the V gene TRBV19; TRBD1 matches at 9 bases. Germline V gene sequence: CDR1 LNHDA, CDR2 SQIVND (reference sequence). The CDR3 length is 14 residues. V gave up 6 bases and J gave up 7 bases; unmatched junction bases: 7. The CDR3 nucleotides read TGTGCCAGTAGCCCGACAGGGGGATCTAACACCATATATTTT. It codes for CASSPTGGSNTIYF.

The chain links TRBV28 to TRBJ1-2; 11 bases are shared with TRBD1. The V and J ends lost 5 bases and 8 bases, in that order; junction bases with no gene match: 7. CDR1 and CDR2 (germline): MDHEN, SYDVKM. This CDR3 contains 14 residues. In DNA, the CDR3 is TGTGCCAGCAGTAAAGAGGACAGGGGGCGGGGCTACACCTTC. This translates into CASSKEDRGRGYTF.

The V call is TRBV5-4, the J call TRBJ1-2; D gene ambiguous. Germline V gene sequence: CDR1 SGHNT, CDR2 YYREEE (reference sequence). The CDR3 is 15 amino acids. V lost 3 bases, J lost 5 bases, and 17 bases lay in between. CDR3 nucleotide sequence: TGTGCCAGCAGCTATCCAACCGACCGGGGATATGGCTACACCTTC. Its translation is CASSYPTDRGYGYTF.

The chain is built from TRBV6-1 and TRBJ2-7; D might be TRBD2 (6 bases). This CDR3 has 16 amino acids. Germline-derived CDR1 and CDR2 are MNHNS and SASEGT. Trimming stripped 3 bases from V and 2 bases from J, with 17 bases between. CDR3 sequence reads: CASSEVGLDYPYEQYF. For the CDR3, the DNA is TGTGCCAGCAGTGAGGTAGGGTTGGACTATCCCTACGAGCAGTACTTC.